The rows below give T cell receptor beta chains drawn from one sample of a study of Ad26.COV2.S vaccination and SARS-CoV-2 variants. TCRdb keeps only in-frame clones here, not all; method: immunoSEQ multiplex PCR. The table lists hundreds of thousands of clones, 80% to 90% of them singletons. The input for sequencing was peripheral blood, taken in a trial of Ad26.COV2.S vaccine versus placebo. Every receptor here comes from a person between 18 and 59 years old who received the Ad26.COV2.S COVID-19 vaccine or a placebo. The CDR3 runs from the conserved cysteine through the conserved F or W. A D gene is named only where the DNA matches it firmly. Some rows have no size entry. The others give once, few or many, or a class for an expanded clone.

v_call	j_call	d_call	clone_size	cdr3_aa	cdr3_nt
TRBV21-1	TRBJ2-1	-	once	CASSKRQGNYWGNNEQFF	TGTGCCAGCAGCAAAAGGCAAGGAAACTATTGGGGAAACAATGAGCAGTTCTTC
TRBV30	TRBJ2-2	-	few	CAWSAAPDTGELFF	TGTGCCTGGAGTGCGGCTCCCGACACCGGGGAGCTGTTTTTT
TRBV6-1	TRBJ2-7	-	-	CASSEAYQYEQYF	TGTGCCAGCAGTGAAGCGTATCAGTACGAGCAGTACTTC
TRBV5-1	TRBJ2-3	TRBD1	-	CASSLGQSTDTQYF	TGCGCCAGCAGTTTGGGACAGTCCACAGATACGCAGTATTTT
TRBV5-8	TRBJ2-3	-	-	CASSFWVGGQTDTQYF	TGTGCCAGCAGCTTTTGGGTAGGGGGGCAAACAGATACGCAGTATTTT
TRBV9	TRBJ2-3	TRBD2	-	CASSTSSGVSTDTQYF	TGTGCCAGCAGCACCAGTAGCGGGGTGAGCACAGATACGCAGTATTTT
TRBV29-1	TRBJ1-1	-	few	CSVVDIWLNTEAFF	TGCAGCGTTGTGGACATTTGGCTGAACACTGAAGCTTTCTTT
TRBV5-1	TRBJ1-2	TRBD1	-	CASSPTGLEGYTF	TGCGCCAGCAGCCCGACAGGGTTGGAGGGCTACACCTTC
TRBV18	TRBJ2-1	TRBD2	-	CASSPRAGLAGGDEQFF	TGTGCCAGCTCACCACGAGCGGGACTAGCGGGAGGAGATGAGCAGTTCTTC
TRBV6-2/TRBV6-3	TRBJ2-1	TRBD2	-	CASSLAGLAGGRYNEQFF	TGTGCCAGCAGTTTGGCTGGACTAGCGGGGGGAAGGTACAATGAGCAGTTCTTC
TRBV18	TRBJ1-1	-	-	CASSPRDYTEAFF	TGTGCCAGCTCACCACGAGACTACACTGAAGCTTTCTTT
TRBV28	TRBJ2-7	TRBD1	-	CASSTSGTGQSEQYF	TGTGCCAGCAGTACATCCGGGACAGGACAATCGGAGCAGTACTTC
TRBV28	TRBJ2-7	-	-	CASSLTSEGGTYEQYF	TGTGCCAGCAGTTTAACTAGTGAGGGGGGAACCTACGAGCAGTACTTC
TRBV2	TRBJ1-1	-	-	CASSEMDQAFF	TGTGCCAGCAGTGAAATGGACCAAGCTTTCTTT
TRBV7-9	TRBJ2-5	-	many	CASSSGTPGLQETQYF	TGTGCCAGCAGCTCTGGGACACCCGGGTTACAAGAGACCCAGTACTTC
TRBV10-2	TRBJ1-2	-	-	CASRGTENYGYTF	TGCGCCAGCAGGGGGACGGAAAACTATGGCTACACCTTC
TRBV7-8	TRBJ1-2	TRBD1	-	CASSSRQGGYGYTF	TGTGCCAGCAGCTCCCGACAGGGTGGTTATGGCTACACCTTC
TRBV6-2/TRBV6-3	TRBJ2-7	-	-	CASSYETGSYEQYF	TGTGCCAGCAGTTACGAGACAGGCTCCTACGAGCAGTACTTC
TRBV5-1	TRBJ2-3	TRBD2	-	CASSFGLAGDTQYF	TGCGCCAGCAGCTTCGGACTAGCGGGAGATACGCAGTATTTT
TRBV10-2	TRBJ2-1	TRBD2	-	CASSDRLAGGPYNEQFF	TGCGCCAGCAGTGACCGTCTAGCGGGAGGACCCTACAATGAGCAGTTCTTC
TRBV30	TRBJ2-7	TRBD2	-	CAWSVRGLWTSGYEQYF	TGTGCCTGGAGTGTACGTGGGTTGTGGACTAGCGGGTACGAGCAGTACTTC
TRBV6-5	TRBJ1-2	-	-	CASSYTSTESNYGYTF	TGTGCCAGCAGTTACACCAGTACCGAGTCTAACTATGGCTACACCTTC